The source of this TCR beta chain is a study of beta chain features in type 1 diabetes (dated by TCRdb to 2016 to 2019). Some background on the complete study: Patients and healthy donors did not differ in mean age, gender distribution, total cell number or subset yield. A total of some 110 million sorted cells were examined across all samples, and the number of cells per subset was strongly correlated with RNA yield. The study compared TCRB repertoires of sorted circulating CD4+ T cell subsets between recently diagnosed type 1 diabetes patients and matched healthy donors. Regulatory and stem cell-like memory subsets were obtained from only 8 patients and roughly 8 healthy donors, while naive and central memory subsets were obtained from all 30 or so donors. Overall study outcomes, separate from this receptor: PCR might favor shorter templates, but patient and control samples were amplified and corrected together, so any skew would affect both groups equally. Sequencing cDNA rather than genomic DNA could over-represent highly expressing activated cells, although activation and CD3 levels did not differ between groups. A moderate but significant shortening of TCRB CDR3 length was observed in type 1 diabetes patients in all four CD4+ subsets. At VDJ recombination sites, patients with type 1 diabetes made fewer insertions and deleted more nucleotides, a pattern implying thymic rearrangement abnormalities. Naive, central memory and regulatory TCRB repertoires appeared to be more alike among patients than among healthy donors. Because the HLA sub-analyses included only small numbers of individuals, any influence of HLA type on TCRB rearrangement was left unresolved.

A few counts support this clone. The antigen this receptor binds is unknown. Base qualities were left out, and no much larger clone turns up one base away. The entire isolated RNA was reverse transcribed using the High Capacity cDNA Reverse Transcription Kit, and thus expressed TCRB transcripts were sequenced. Deep immunoSEQ sequencing was performed on naive, central memory and regulatory T cell samples, with an average of approximately 3.9 million total reads per sample. After sorted cells were lysed in RLT buffer, RNA was extracted with DNase-treated RNeasy Micro or Mini kits, with the choice depending on cell number. To prevent cross-contamination, every cell subset was processed on its own, while patient and healthy donor samples were processed together. Using the immunoSEQ multiplex PCR, TCRB sequences were amplified from cDNA into 87-bp fragments spanning the CDR3 region. The amplicons were sequenced using the Illumina HiSeq platform. The authors' pipeline ran thus. PCR bias was computationally corrected using synthetic template baselines, reads within Hamming distance 2 were collapsed, and singletons that could not be merged were discarded. Reads were aligned against IMGT to assign V, D and J genes, CDR3 length and insertions or deletions at six rearrangement sites. Within each subset, clonotype counts were normalized to the number of sorted cells before true diversity and Gini coefficients were calculated with the tcR R package. The overlap coefficient, calculated on TCRB nucleotide sequences, was used to quantify repertoire sharing. Out-of-frame TCRB sequences from naive cells were analyzed as a proxy for the pre-selection repertoire. The immuneACCESS repertoire file appears here via TCRdb, limited to in-frame rearrangements. These files lack a portion of the clones; in checked studies, under half of the deficit traces to unresolved V genes, and the cause of the others is not known. Clone size and V and J calls were adopted from that table, with D and trimming inferred from the DNA. Recorded for this sample are 430,000 or so clones; about 10% of them occurred a single time. The biggest ten clones account for over 0.04% of the sample.

Each donor gave one peripheral blood draw, roughly 120 mL on average, collected into heparinised tubes. Naive, central memory, regulatory and stem cell-like memory CD4+ T cells were sorted on a BD FACSAria II using a panel including CD45RO, CCR7, CD25, CD127, CD95 and CD27. All sorted populations exceeded 95% purity. Right away, PBMCs were isolated by Lymphoprep density gradient centrifugation and were stained directly, with no culture step. So that batch effects would be minimized, each experiment stained and sorted samples in pairs, pairing one healthy donor with one patient. Counted from cysteine to phenylalanine, this CDR3 has 14 amino acids. Only the CDR3 DNA is retained, 42 bases long and in frame from the first base. From the germline V gene (reference sequence), CDR1 is GTSNPN and CDR2 is SVGIG. V and J lose 4 bases and 2 bases, and a span of 9 bases separates them.

This chain is built from TRBV30 and TRBJ2-6, and perhaps TRBD2 as D gene, on 6 matching bases. The source is a woman in her late teens or twenties in good health. Sequencing was done on a sample of naive CD4+ T cells from blood. Taken with the paper, the label for cell subset or site translates to: true naive CD4+ T cells. The bases are TGTGCCTGGAATACGGGGGCTGGGGCCAACGTCCTGACTTTC. This sequence encodes CAWNTGAGANVLTF.